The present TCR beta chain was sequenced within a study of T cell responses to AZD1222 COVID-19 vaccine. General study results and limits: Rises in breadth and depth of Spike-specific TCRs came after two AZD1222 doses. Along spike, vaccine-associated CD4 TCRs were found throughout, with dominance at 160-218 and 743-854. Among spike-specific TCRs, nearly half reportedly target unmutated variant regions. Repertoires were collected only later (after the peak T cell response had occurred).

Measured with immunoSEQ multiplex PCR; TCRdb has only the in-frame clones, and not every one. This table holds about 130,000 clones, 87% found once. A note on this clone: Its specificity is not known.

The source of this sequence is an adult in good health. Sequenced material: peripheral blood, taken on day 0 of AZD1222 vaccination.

The CDR3 DNA is TGCAGCGTTGAAGGGGGGGTTGGGGACGAGCAGTACTTC. Translating gives CSVEGGVGDEQYF. The gene calls are TRBV29-1 and TRBJ2-7; D may be TRBD2 (6 bases). Trimming removed 1 base from V and 5 bases from J, with 12 bases in between. The CDR3 consists of 13 residues. Germline V gives CDR1 SQVTM, CDR2 ANQGSEA.